The rows below give T cell receptor beta chains drawn from one sample of a study of T cells in Graves' hyperthyroidism and ophthalmopathy. MiXCR was run by TCRdb on the multiplex PCR reads, yielding one entry per CDR3 protein. The table has approximately 420,000 distinct CDR3 sequences, roughly 13% seen once; the top ten hold 5% to 6%. The source material was blood. The receptors were gathered from a woman aged 18-35 years with Graves' hyperthyroidism. Both conserved end residues are part of each CDR3. The order of the fields is D gene, CDR3 length, J gene, V gene, clone size, CDR3 protein, CDR3 DNA. A D gene is named only where the DNA matches it firmly. Some rows have no size entry. The others give once, few or many, or a class for an expanded clone.

>TRBD1|15|TRBJ1-5|TRBV28|many
CASSLRDRPGLAQHF
TGTGCCAGCAGTTTAAGGGACAGGCCAGGGTTAGCCCAGCATTTT
>TRBD2|17|TRBJ2-5|TRBV14|.
CASSQERTSGRMKTQYF
TGTGCCAGCAGCCAAGAACGCACTAGCGGGAGAATGAAGACCCAGTACTTC
>TRBD1|15|TRBJ2-2|TRBV7-9|many
CASRAGTGDTGELFF
TGTGCCAGCAGGGCCGGGACAGGGGACACCGGGGAGCTGTTTTTT
>.|15|TRBJ2-1|TRBV20-1|.
CSARRLGRSYNEQFF
TGCAGTGCTAGGAGACTAGGTCGGTCCTACAATGAGCAGTTCTTC
>.|13|TRBJ2-1|TRBV7-2|.
CASSADVGDEQFF
TGTGCCAGCAGCGCCGACGTCGGAGATGAGCAGTTCTTC
>.|16|TRBJ2-1|TRBV11-2|many
CASSLIGGSSYNEQFF
TGTGCCAGCAGCTTAATCGGCGGGTCCTCCTACAATGAGCAGTTCTTC
>TRBD2|14|TRBJ2-1|TRBV20-1|.
CSARALAGINEQFF
TGCAGTGCTAGGGCACTAGCGGGAATCAATGAGCAGTTCTTC
>.|16|TRBJ2-1|TRBV4-2|.
CASSQDGHSSYNEQFF
TGTGCCAGCAGCCAAGACGGACATAGCTCCTACAATGAGCAGTTCTTC
>.|15|TRBJ2-2|TRBV11-3|.
CASSADVSTTGELFF
TGTGCCAGCAGCGCGGACGTATCAACCACCGGGGAGCTGTTTTTT
>TRBD2|15|TRBJ2-1|TRBV6-1|.
CASSELAGGVNEQFF
TGTGCCAGCAGCGAACTAGCGGGAGGGGTGAATGAGCAGTTCTTC
>.|13|TRBJ2-7|TRBV7-6|many
CASSPSGPYEQYF
TGTGCCAGCAGCCCCAGTGGACCCTACGAGCAGTACTTC
>TRBD1|15|TRBJ1-1|TRBV7-9|.
CASSASGQGDTEAFF
TGTGCCAGCAGCGCGTCGGGACAGGGAGACACTGAAGCTTTCTTT
>TRBD2|14|TRBJ2-7|TRBV10-1|many
CASSVTSGSYEQYF
TGCGCCAGCAGCGTGACTAGCGGGAGCTACGAGCAGTACTTC
>TRBD2|16|TRBJ2-1|TRBV6-2/TRBV6-3|many
CASSWTSGRSVNEQFF
TGTGCCAGCAGTTGGACTAGCGGGAGGTCTGTCAATGAGCAGTTCTTC
>.|13|TRBJ2-4|TRBV28|many
CASSLDWLNIQYF
TGTGCCAGCAGTTTAGACTGGCTAAACATTCAGTACTTC
>.|16|TRBJ2-5|TRBV15|.
CATCKLGGTPEETQYF
TGTGCCACCTGCAAATTAGGCGGGACACCTGAAGAGACCCAGTACTTC
>.|13|TRBJ2-2|TRBV24-1|many
CATSDFGTGELFF
TGTGCCACCAGTGATTTCGGGACCGGGGAGCTGTTTTTT
>TRBD1|18|TRBJ1-1|TRBV12-3/TRBV12-4|.
CASSLETGGTLVNTEAFF
TGTGCCAGCAGTTTAGAGACAGGGGGGACGTTAGTGAACACTGAAGCTTTCTTT
>TRBD1|15|TRBJ1-2|TRBV7-9|many
CASRRDRAINYGYTF
TGTGCCAGCAGAAGAGACAGGGCGATTAACTATGGCTACACCTTC
>TRBD1|15|TRBJ1-2|TRBV9|.
CASSARDRDSYGYTF
TGTGCCAGCAGCGCCCGGGACAGGGACAGCTATGGCTACACCTTC
>.|16|TRBJ1-5|TRBV15|many
CATSGQRGGSNQPQHF
TGTGCCACCAGCGGACAGAGGGGAGGCAGCAATCAGCCCCAGCATTTT
>TRBD2|14|TRBJ2-1|TRBV5-1|many
CASKELAGADEQFF
TGCGCCAGCAAGGAGCTAGCGGGAGCGGATGAGCAGTTCTTC
>.|14|TRBJ2-3|TRBV28|many
CASSASDGTDTQYF
TGTGCCAGCAGCGCATCGGACGGCACAGATACGCAGTATTTT
>.|15|TRBJ1-5|TRBV6-5|few
CASSYGGAGNQPQHF
TGTGCCAGCAGTTACGGGGGGGCTGGCAATCAGCCCCAGCATTTT
>.|14|TRBJ2-5|TRBV9|.
CASSEQGRQETQYF
TGTGCCAGCAGCGAACAGGGCAGACAGGAGACCCAGTACTTC
>TRBD2|15|TRBJ2-3|TRBV2|.
CASGRTSGNTDTQYF
TGTGCCAGCGGACGGACTAGCGGGAATACAGATACGCAGTATTTT
>.|14|TRBJ2-4|TRBV7-9|many
CASRPRGLGDIQYF
TGTGCCAGCAGGCCCAGGGGTCTCGGTGACATTCAGTACTTC
>.|17|TRBJ1-2|TRBV30|many
CAWKVGLIGLANYGYTF
TGTGCCTGGAAAGTCGGGTTGATTGGGCTAGCTAACTATGGCTACACCTTC
>TRBD2|19|TRBJ2-1|TRBV13|many
CASSPRTPTGLRRYNEQFF
TGTGCCAGCAGCCCGAGGACACCGACGGGACTACGGCGATACAATGAGCAGTTCTTC
>.|12|TRBJ2-7|TRBV3-1|.
CASSQDDSEQYF
TGTGCCAGCAGCCAAGATGACAGCGAGCAGTACTTC
>TRBD2|15|TRBJ2-5|TRBV7-3|.
CASSFLAGEEETQYF
TGTGCCAGCAGCTTCCTAGCGGGAGAGGAAGAGACCCAGTACTTC
>TRBD1|14|TRBJ2-5|TRBV28|many
CASSFLGTGETQYF
TGTGCCAGCAGTTTCCTAGGGACAGGGGAGACCCAGTACTTC
>.|16|TRBJ2-3|TRBV7-2|few
CASSLVSGLSTDTQYF
TGTGCCAGCAGCTTAGTTTCGGGACTTAGCACAGATACGCAGTATTTT
>.|15|TRBJ1-6|TRBV20-1|.
CSARVVGVGGSPLHF
TGCAGTGCTAGAGTGGTAGGGGTAGGGGGTTCACCCCTCCACTTT
>TRBD1|16|TRBJ2-5|TRBV7-9|many
CASSFGQGALGETQYF
TGTGCCAGCAGCTTCGGACAGGGGGCGTTGGGAGAGACCCAGTACTTC
>TRBD2|20|TRBJ2-2|TRBV5-1|few
CASSREPGGLAGGPTGELFF
TGCGCCAGCAGCCGGGAACCCGGCGGACTAGCGGGAGGGCCTACCGGGGAGCTGTTTTTT
>TRBD1|15|TRBJ1-3|TRBV19|few
CASRSTGGSGNTIYF
TGTGCCAGTAGGTCGACAGGGGGCTCTGGAAACACCATATATTTT
>.|13|TRBJ2-3|TRBV27|many
CASSTSSTDTQYF
TGTGCCAGCAGTACTTCTAGCACAGATACGCAGTATTTT
>.|15|TRBJ2-1|TRBV7-3|many
CASSFAGDTYNEQFF
TGTGCCAGCAGCTTCGCAGGGGACACCTACAATGAGCAGTTCTTC
>.|14|TRBJ1-4|TRBV12-3/TRBV12-4|many
CASSLTVSNEKLFF
TGTGCCAGCAGCCTGACAGTTTCTAATGAAAAACTGTTTTTT
>TRBD1|14|TRBJ2-4|TRBV28|many
CASSQGQGGNIQYF
TGTGCCAGCAGCCAGGGACAGGGTGGGAACATTCAGTACTTC
>TRBD2|16|TRBJ2-3|TRBV28|many
CASSNLAGGPPDTQYF
TGTGCCAGCAGCAATCTAGCGGGAGGGCCCCCAGATACGCAGTATTTT
>.|15|TRBJ1-3|TRBV28|many
CASSFESRSGNTIYF
TGTGCCAGCAGCTTCGAATCTCGCTCTGGAAACACCATATATTTT
>TRBD1|18|TRBJ1-1|TRBV5-6|many
CASSLAGWAGGLNTEAFF
TGTGCCAGCAGCCTCGCCGGTTGGGCAGGGGGCTTGAACACTGAAGCTTTCTTT
>.|14|TRBJ2-1|TRBV5-1|many
CASSAGTGREEQFF
TGCGCCAGCAGTGCCGGGACGGGACGGGAGGAGCAGTTCTTC